This T cell receptor beta chain is from a study of shared clonotypes between healthy human individuals. On the study more broadly: Two women and a few men aged 18 to 49 made up the donors. Three plates were used per donor for CD4 naive, three for CD4 memory, two for CD8 naive and one for CD8 memory. Study observations and caveats: Owing to a small donor count, the genetic and exposure-history diversity represented was limited.

This CDR3 is 12 amino acids long. The germline V and J ends were trimmed by 1 base and 6 bases, with 4 bases remaining between them. Germline CDR1 SGHAT, CDR2 FQNNGV. Deep level was the assay's run setting. Sequencing used immunoSEQ multiplex PCR; TCRdb keeps in-frame clones, though not all of them. The sample lists about 2.1 million clones; over 85% were seen once. The naive CD8 population came from CD45RO-negative cells selected for CCR7, without terminally differentiated effector memory CD45RA+ cells. As to this clone: Its antigen is still unknown. A much larger clone is a single base away; this may be a read error. This sample includes further DNA sequences coding for the same CDR3.

What was sequenced was naive CD8+ T cells from PBMCs. V usage is TRBV11-2 and J usage is TRBJ2-1; D is uncertain. This TCR was sampled from a man between 18 and 29 years old in good health. Some clones in this sample may be carry-over from other donors' samples. The CDR3 loop reads CASSLGVNEQFF. DNA for the CDR3: TGTGCCAGCAGCTTAGGGGTCAATGAGCAGTTCTTC.